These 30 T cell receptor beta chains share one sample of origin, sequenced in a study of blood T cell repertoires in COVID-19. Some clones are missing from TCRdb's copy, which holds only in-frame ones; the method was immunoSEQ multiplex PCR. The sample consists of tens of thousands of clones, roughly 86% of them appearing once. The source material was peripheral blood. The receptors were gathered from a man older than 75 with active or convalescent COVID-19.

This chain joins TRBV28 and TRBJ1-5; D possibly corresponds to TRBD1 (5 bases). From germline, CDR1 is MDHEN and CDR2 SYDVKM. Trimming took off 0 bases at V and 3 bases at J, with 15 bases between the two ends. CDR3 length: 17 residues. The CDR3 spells CASSLWRAGGNNQPQHF. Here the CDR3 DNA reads TGTGCCAGCAGTTTATGGCGGGCCGGGGGTAACAATCAGCCCCAGCATTTT.

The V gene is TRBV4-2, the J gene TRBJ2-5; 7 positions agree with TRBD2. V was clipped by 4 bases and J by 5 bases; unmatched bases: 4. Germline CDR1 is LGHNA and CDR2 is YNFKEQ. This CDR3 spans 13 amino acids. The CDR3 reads CASSRTRSETQYF. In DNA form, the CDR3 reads TGTGCCAGCAGCCGGACTAGGTCGGAGACCCAGTACTTC.

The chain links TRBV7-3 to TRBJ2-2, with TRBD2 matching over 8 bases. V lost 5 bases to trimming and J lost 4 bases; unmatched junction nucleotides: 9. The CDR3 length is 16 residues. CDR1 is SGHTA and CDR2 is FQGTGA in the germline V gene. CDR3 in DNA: TGTGCCAGCAGCCCAAGCGGGACTAGGGGCACCGGGGAGCTGTTTTTT. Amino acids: CASSPSGTRGTGELFF.

CDR3 region: CATSDSLRSNQPQHF. CDR3 nucleotide sequence: TGTGCCACCAGTGATTCCTTGAGGAGCAATCAGCCCCAGCATTTT. The genes are TRBV24-1 and TRBJ1-5; D unclear. Germline CDR1 reads KGHDR; CDR2 reads SFDVKD. The CDR3 is 15 amino acids. Trimming cost V 2 bases and J 1 base, with 8 bases left between them.

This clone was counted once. CDR3: CASSHPRAREEQYV. The CDR3, as DNA: TGTGCCAGCAGCCATCCCCGGGCTAGGGAGGAGCAGTACGTC. V usage is TRBV14 and J usage is TRBJ2-7; D may be TRBD2 (5 bases). This CDR3 region has 14 residues. Trimming stripped 3 bases from V and 7 bases from J, with 16 bases between. CDR1 is SGHDN, CDR2 FVKESK, per germline.

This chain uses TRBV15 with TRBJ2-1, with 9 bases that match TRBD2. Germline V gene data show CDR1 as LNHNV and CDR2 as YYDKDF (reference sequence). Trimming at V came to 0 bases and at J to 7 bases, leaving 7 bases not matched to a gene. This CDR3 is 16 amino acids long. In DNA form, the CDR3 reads TGTGCCACCAGCAGAGATTTTGCTAGCGGGACGAATGAGCAGTTCTTC. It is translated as CATSRDFASGTNEQFF.

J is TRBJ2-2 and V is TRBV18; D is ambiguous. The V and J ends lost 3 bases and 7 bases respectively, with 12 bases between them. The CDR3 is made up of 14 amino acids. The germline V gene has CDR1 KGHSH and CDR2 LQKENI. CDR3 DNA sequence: TGTGCCAGCTCACCTCCAACCCGAGGCGGGGAGCTGTTTTTT. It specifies CASSPPTRGGELFF.

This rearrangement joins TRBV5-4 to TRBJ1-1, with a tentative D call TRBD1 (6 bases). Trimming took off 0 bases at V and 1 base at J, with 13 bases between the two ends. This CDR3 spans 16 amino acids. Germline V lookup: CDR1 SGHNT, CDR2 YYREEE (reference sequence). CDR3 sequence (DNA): TGTGCCAGCAGCTTGGGCTTCACAGGGACGAACACTGAAGCTTTCTTT. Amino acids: CASSLGFTGTNTEAFF.

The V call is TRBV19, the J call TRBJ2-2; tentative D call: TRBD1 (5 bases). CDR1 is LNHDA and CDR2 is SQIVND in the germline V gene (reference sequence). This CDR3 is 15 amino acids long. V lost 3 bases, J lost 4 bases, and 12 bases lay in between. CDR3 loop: CASSMGQVSTGELFF. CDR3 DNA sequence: TGTGCCAGTAGTATGGGGCAGGTGAGCACCGGGGAGCTGTTTTTT.

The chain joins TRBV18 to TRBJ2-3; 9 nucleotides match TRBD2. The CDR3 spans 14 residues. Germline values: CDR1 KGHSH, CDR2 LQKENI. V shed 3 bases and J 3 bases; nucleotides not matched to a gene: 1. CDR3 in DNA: TGTGCCAGCTCACCCCTAGCGGGGACAGATACGCAGTATTTT. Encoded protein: CASSPLAGTDTQYF.

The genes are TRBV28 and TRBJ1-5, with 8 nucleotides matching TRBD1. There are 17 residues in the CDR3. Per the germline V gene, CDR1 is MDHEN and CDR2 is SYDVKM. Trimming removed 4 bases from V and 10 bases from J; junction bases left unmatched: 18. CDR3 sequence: CASSSSTGTGGLRPQHF. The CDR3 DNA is TGTGCCAGCAGTTCGTCGACCGGGACAGGAGGACTTAGACCCCAGCATTTT.

The CDR3 is CARDSSGANVLTF. The CDR3 coding sequence is TGTGCCAGAGACAGCTCTGGGGCCAACGTCCTGACTTTC. This sequence joins TRBV7-9 and TRBJ2-6, with a tentative D call TRBD1 (5 bases). The CDR3 has 13 amino acids. V was trimmed by 9 bases and J by 0 bases, leaving 6 bases between them. Germline values: CDR1 SEHNR, CDR2 FQNEAQ (reference sequence).

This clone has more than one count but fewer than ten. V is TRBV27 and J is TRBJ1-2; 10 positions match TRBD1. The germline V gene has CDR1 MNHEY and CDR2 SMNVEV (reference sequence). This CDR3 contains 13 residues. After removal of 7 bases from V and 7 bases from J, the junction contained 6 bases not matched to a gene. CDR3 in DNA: TGTGCCAGCACACCGGGACAGGGGAGTGGCTACACCTTC. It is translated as CASTPGQGSGYTF.

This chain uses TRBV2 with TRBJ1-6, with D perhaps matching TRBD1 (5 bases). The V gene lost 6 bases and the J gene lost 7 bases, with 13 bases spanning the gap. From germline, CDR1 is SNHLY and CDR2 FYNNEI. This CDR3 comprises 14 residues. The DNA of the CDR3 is TGTGCCAGCAGACTTGGGACTAGAAATTCACCCCTCCACTTT. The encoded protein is CASRLGTRNSPLHF.

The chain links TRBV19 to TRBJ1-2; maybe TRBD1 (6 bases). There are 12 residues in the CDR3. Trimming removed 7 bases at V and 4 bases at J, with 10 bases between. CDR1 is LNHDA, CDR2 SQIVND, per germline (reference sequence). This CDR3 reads CASMGAVYGYTF. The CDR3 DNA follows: TGTGCCAGTATGGGGGCAGTCTATGGCTACACCTTC.

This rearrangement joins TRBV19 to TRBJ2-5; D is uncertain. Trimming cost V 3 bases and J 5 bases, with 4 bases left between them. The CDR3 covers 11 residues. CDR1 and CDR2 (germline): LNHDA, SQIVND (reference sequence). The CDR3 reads CASSMRETQYF. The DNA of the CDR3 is TGTGCCAGTAGTATGCGGGAGACCCAGTACTTC.

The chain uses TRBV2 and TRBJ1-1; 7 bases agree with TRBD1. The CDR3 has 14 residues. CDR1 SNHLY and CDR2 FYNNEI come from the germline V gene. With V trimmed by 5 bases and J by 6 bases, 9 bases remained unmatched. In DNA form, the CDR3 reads TGTGCCAGCAGTTCCTACAGGGGTAACGCTGAAGCTTTCTTT. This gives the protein CASSSYRGNAEAFF.

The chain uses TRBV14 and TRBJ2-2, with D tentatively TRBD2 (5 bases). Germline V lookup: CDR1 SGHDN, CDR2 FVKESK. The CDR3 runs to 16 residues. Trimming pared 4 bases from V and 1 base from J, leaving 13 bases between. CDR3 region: CASSRRGVWNTGELFF. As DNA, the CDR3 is TGTGCCAGCAGCCGCCGGGGAGTATGGAACACCGGGGAGCTGTTTTTT. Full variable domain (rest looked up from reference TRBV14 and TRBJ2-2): EAGVTQFPSHSVIEKGQTVTLRCDPISGHDNLYWYRRVMGKEIKFLLHFVKESKQDESGMPNNRFLAERTGGTYSTLKVQPAELEDSGVYFCASSRRGVWNTGELFFGEGSRLTVL.

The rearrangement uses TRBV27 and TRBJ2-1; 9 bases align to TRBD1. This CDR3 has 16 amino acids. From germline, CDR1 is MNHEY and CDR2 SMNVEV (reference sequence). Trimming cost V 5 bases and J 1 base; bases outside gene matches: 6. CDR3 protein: CASSRPGTGSYNEQFF. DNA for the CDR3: TGTGCCAGCAGTCGCCCCGGGACAGGGTCCTACAATGAGCAGTTCTTC.

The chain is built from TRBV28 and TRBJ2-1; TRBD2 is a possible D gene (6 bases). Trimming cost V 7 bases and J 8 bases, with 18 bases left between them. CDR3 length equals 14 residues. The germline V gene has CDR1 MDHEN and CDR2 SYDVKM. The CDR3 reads CASTNSLAGYEQFF. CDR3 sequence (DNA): TGTGCCAGCACAAATTCGCTTGCGGGGTATGAGCAGTTCTTC.

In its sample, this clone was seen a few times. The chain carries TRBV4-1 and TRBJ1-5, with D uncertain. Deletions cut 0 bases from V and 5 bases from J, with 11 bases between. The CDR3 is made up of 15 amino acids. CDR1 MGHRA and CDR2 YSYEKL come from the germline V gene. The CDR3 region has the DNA TGCGCCAGCAGCCAAGATCCGGCCAGGCATCAGCCCCAGCATTTT. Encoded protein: CASSQDPARHQPQHF.

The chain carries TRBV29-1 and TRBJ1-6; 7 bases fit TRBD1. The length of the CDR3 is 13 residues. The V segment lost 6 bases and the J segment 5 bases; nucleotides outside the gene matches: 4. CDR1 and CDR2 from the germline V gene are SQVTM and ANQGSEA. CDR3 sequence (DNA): TGCAGCGTCCGGGACAGCGATAATTCACCCCTCCACTTT. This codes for CSVRDSDNSPLHF.

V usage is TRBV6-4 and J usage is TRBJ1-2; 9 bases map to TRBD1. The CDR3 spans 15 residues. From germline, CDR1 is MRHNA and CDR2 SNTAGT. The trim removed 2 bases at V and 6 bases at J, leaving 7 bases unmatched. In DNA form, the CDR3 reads TGTGCCAGCAGTGACCCGGGACAGGGAAACGATGGCTACACCTTC. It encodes CASSDPGQGNDGYTF.

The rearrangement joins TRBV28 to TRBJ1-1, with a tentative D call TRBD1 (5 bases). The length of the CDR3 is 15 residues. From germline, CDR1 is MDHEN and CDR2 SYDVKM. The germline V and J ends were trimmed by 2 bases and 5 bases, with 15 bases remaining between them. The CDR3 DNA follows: TGTGCCAGCAGTTTAAGGGTGACAGTTGGGACTGAAGCTTTCTTT. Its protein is CASSLRVTVGTEAFF.

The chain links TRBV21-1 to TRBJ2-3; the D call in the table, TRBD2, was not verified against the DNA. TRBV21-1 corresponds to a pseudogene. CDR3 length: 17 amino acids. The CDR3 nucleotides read TGTGCCAGCAGCAATCGGGGTCCTAGCGGGAGTGCAGATACGCAGTATTTT. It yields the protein CASSNRGPSGSADTQYF.

CDR3 DNA: TGTGCCAGCAGCGCCCAGGGACAGTATAATGAAAAACTGTTTTTT. Translation: CASSAQGQYNEKLFF. The rearrangement joins TRBV5-4 to TRBJ1-4; 7 bases match TRBD1. V shed 4 bases and J 4 bases; nucleotides not matched to a gene: 7. Germline V gene data show CDR1 as SGHNT and CDR2 as YYREEE (reference sequence). This CDR3 has 15 residues. Full variable domain (rest looked up from reference TRBV5-4 and TRBJ1-4): ETGVTQSPTHLIKTRGQQVTLRCSSQSGHNTVSWYQQALGQGPQFIFQYYREEENGRGNFPPRFSGLQFPNYSSELNVNALELDDSALYLCASSAQGQYNEKLFFGSGTQLSVL.

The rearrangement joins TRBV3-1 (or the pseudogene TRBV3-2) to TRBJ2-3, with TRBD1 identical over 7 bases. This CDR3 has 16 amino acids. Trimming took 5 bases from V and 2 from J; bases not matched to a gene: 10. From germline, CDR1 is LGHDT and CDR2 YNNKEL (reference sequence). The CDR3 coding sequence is TGTGCCAGCAGCGCCCGGGACAGCTTAAACACAGATACGCAGTATTTT. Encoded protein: CASSARDSLNTDTQYF.

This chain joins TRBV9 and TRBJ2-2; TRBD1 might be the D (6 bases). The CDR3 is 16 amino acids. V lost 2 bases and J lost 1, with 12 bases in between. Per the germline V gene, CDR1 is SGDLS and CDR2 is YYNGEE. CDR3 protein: CASSVVGQLNTGELFF. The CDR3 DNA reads TGTGCCAGCAGCGTGGTTGGACAGTTGAACACCGGGGAGCTGTTTTTT.

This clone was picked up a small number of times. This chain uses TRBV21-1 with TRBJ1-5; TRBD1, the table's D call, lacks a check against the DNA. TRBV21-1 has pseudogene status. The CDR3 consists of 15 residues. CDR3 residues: CASSKERTGNQPQHF. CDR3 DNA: TGTGCCAGCAGCAAAGAACGCACAGGCAATCAGCCCCAGCATTTT.

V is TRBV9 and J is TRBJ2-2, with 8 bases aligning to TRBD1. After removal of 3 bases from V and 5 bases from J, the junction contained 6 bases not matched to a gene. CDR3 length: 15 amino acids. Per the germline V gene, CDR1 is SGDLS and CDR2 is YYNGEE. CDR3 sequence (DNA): TGTGCCAGCAGCGCCTGGACAGGGCAGACCGGGGAGCTGTTTTTT. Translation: CASSAWTGQTGELFF.